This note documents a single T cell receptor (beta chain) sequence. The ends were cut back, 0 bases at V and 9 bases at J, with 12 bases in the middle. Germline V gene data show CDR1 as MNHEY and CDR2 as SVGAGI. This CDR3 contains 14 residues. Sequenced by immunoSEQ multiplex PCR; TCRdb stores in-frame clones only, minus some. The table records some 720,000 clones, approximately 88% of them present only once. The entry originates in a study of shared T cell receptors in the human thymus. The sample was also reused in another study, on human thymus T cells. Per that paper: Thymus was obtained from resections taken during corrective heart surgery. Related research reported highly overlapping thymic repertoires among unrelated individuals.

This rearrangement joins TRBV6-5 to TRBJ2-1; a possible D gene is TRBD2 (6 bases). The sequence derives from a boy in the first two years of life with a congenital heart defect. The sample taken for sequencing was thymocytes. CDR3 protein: CASSYSGTSGEQFF. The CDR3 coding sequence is TGTGCCAGCAGTTACTCGGGGACTTCGGGTGAGCAGTTCTTC.